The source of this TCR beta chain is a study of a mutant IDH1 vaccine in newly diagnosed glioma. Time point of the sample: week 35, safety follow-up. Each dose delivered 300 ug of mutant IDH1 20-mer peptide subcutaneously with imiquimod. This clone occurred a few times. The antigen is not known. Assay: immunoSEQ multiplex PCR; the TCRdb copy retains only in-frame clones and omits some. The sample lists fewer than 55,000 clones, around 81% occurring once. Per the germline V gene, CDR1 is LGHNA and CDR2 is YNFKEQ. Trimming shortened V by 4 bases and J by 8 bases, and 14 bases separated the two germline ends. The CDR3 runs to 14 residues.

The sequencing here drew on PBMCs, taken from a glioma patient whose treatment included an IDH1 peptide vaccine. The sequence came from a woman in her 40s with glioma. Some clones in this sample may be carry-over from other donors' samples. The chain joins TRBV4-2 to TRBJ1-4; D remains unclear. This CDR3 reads CASSPIRIGEKLFF. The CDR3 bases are TGTGCCAGCAGCCCAATTCGGATTGGCGAAAAACTGTTTTTT.